This TCR beta chain came from a study of T cells after yellow fever vaccination. TCRdb ran MiXCR on the 5' RACE reads and lists one entry per CDR3 protein. The sample contains around 600,000 distinct CDR3 sequences, 9% to 15% of which appear only once. Study conclusions and caveats: When the response was secondary, it was weaker but reached its peak faster, day 5 versus 15.

For this clonotype: Its target is not known.

The CDR3 contains 14 residues. In germline, CDR1 is SGHAT, CDR2 FQDESV (reference sequence). V was pared by 5 bases and J by 1 base, with 12 bases between. The source was PBMCs, collected on the day of the yellow fever booster vaccination. V is TRBV11-1 and J is TRBJ2-7, with D possibly matching TRBD1 (6 bases). This TCR was recovered from a man between 25 and 39 years old who received the YFV17D yellow fever vaccine. The CDR3 nucleotides are TGTGCCAGCAGCACGGGACACTCGTCCTACGAGCAGTACTTC. Translation gives CASSTGHSSYEQYF.